A selection of T cell receptor beta chains follows, all from one sample in a study of T cell repertoires in cytomegalovirus infection. TCRdb used MiXCR to reprocess the reads, holding one entry per CDR3 protein. The table lists under 300,000 distinct CDR3 sequences, less than 25% of them singletons. What these receptors recognize is not known. This material consisted of cultured PBMCs, taken from culture after CMV antigen stimulation. The source is a human donor in good health (CMV status not recorded). Some clones in this sample may be carry-over from other donors' samples. The CDR3 runs from the conserved cysteine through the conserved F or W.

v_call	j_call	cdr3_aa
TRBV3-1	TRBJ2-7	CASSHPGTGGYEQYF
TRBV11-2	TRBJ1-1	CASSLQREAFF
TRBV9	TRBJ2-1	CASSVVENNEQFF
TRBV20-1	TRBJ1-1	CSAMPQNTEAFF
TRBV7-2	TRBJ2-4	CASSLERGLAKNIQYF
TRBV5-1	TRBJ2-1	CASSLDGTGAYNEQFF
TRBV12-3/TRBV12-4	TRBJ2-7	CASSFDIREQYF
TRBV7-8	TRBJ1-4	CASSLPGGKLFF
TRBV7-9	TRBJ1-2	CGIRGDYGYTF
TRBV7-3	TRBJ2-1	CASSSALGQGYNEQFF
TRBV27	TRBJ2-1	CASRKTIQYNEQFF
TRBV12-3/TRBV12-4	TRBJ2-1	CASSFSNYYNEQFF
TRBV7-2	TRBJ1-1	CASSPNSERGTEAFF
TRBV24-1	TRBJ2-1	CATSDLQSFYNEQFF
TRBV29-1	TRBJ1-2	CSGRGGAGGYTF
TRBV6-2/TRBV6-3	TRBJ2-5	CASTFALGQGQETQYF
TRBV19	TRBJ1-1	CASSPSGQGASEAFF